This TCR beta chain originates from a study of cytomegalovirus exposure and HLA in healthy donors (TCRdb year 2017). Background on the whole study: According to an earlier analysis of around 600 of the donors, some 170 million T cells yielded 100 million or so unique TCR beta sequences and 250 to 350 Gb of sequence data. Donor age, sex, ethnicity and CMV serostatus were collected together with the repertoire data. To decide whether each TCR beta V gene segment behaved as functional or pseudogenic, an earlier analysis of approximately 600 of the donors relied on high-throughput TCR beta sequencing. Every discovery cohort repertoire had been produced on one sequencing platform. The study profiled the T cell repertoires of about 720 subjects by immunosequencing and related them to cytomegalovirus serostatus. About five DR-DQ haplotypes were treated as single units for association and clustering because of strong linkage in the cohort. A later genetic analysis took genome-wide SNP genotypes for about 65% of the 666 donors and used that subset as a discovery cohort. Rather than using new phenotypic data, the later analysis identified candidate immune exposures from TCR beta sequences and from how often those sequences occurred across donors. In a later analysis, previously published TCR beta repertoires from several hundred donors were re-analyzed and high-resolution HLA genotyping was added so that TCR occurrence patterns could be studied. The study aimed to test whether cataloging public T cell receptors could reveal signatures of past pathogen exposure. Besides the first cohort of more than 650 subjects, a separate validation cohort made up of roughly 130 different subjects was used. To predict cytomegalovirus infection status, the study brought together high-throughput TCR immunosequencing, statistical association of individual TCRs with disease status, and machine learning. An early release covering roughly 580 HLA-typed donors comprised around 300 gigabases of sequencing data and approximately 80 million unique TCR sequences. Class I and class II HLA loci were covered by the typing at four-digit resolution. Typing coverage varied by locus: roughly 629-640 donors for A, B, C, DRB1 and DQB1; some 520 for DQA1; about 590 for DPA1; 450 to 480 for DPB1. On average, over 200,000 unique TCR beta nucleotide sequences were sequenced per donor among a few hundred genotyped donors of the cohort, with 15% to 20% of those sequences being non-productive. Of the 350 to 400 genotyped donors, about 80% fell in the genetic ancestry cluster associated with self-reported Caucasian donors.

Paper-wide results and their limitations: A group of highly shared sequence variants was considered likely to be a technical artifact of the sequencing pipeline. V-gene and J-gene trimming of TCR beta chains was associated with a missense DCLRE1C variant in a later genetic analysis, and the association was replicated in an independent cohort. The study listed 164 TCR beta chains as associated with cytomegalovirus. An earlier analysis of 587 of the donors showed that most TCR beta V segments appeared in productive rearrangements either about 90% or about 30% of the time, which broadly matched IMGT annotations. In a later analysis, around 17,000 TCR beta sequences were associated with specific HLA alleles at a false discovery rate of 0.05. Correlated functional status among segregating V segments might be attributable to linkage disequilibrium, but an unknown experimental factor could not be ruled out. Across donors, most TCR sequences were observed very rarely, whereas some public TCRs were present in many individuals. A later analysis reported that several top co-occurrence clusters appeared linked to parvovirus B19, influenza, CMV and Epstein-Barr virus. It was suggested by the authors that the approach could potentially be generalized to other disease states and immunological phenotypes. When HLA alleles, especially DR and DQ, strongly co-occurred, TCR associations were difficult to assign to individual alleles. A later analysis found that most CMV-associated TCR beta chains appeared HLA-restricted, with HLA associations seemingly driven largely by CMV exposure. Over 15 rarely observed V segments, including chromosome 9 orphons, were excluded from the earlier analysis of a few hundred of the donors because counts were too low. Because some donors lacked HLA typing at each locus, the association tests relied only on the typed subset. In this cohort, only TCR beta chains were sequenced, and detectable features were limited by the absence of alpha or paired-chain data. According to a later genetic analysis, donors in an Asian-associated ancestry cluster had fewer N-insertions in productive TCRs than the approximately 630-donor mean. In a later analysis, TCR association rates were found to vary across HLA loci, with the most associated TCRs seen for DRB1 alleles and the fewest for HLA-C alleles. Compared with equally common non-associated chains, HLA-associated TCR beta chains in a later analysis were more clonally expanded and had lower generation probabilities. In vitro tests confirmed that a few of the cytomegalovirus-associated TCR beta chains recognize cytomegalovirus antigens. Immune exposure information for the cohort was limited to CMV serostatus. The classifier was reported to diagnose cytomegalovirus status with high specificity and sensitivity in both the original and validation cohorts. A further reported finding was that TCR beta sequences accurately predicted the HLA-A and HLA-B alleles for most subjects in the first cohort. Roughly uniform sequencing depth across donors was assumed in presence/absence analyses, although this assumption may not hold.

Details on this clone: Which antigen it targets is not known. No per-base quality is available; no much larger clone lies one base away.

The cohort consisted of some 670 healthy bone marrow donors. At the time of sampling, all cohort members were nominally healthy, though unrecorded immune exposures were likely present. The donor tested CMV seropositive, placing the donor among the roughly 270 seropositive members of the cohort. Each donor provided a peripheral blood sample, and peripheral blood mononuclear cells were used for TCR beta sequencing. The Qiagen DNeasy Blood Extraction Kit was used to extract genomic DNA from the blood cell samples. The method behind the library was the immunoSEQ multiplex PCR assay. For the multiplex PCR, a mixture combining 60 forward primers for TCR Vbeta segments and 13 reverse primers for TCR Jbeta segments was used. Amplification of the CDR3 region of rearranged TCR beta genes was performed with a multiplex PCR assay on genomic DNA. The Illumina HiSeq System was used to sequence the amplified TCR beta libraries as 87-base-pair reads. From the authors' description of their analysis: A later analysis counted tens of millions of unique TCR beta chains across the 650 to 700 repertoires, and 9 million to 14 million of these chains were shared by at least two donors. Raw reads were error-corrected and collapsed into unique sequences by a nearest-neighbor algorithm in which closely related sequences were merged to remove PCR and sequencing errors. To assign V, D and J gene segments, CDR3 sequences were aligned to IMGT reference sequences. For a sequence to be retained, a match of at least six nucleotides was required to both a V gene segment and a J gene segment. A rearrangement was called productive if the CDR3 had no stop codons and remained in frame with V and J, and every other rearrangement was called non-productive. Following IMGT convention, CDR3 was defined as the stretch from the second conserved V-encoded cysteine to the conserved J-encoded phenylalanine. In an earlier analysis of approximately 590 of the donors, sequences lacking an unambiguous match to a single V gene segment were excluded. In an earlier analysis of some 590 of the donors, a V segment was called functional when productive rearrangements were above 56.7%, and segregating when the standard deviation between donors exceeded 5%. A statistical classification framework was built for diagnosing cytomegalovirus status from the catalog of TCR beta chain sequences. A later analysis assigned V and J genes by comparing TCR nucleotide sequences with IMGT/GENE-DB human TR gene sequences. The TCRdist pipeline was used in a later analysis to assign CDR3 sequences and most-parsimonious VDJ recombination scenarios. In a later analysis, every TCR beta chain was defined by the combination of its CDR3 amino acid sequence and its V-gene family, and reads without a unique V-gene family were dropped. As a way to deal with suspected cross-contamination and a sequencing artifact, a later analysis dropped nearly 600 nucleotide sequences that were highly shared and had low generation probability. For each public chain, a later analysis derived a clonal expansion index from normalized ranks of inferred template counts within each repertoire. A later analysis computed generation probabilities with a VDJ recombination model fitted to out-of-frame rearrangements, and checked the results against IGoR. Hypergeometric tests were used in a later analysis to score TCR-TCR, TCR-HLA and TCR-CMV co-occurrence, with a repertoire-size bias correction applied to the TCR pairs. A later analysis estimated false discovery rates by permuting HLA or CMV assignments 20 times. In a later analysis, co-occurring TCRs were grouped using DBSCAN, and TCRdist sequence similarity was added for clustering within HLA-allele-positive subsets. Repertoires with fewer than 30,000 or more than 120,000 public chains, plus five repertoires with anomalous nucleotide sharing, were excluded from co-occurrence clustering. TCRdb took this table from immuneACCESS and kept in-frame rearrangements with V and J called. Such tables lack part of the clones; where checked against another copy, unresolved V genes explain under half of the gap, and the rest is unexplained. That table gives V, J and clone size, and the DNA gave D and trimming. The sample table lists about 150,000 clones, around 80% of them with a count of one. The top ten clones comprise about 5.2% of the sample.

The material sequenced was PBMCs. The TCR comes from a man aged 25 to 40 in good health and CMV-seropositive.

The DNA reads TGTGCCAGCAGCTTTGGAACAGGGCACGAGCAGTACTTC. This encodes CASSFGTGHEQYF. This sequence uses TRBV7-2 and TRBJ2-7; the D gene is perhaps TRBD1, from 6 matching bases. As encoded in the germline V gene, CDR1 is SGHTA while CDR2 is FQGNSA. The CDR3 sequence holds 13 residues, the cysteine and phenylalanine included. Here the CDR3 DNA is all that survives: 39 bases in frame from base 1. V was cut back by 3 bases and J by 5 bases, leaving a gap of 11 bases between them.